These 18 T cell receptor beta chains were all obtained from the same sample, sequenced in a study of blood T cell repertoires in COVID-19. Libraries were prepared by immunoSEQ multiplex PCR; TCRdb keeps only in-frame clonotypes and omits some of them. Seen here are some 230,000 clones, 75% to 85% observed once, and the top ten hold roughly 7.4%. The material sequenced was peripheral blood. The receptors stem from a woman in her 50s with acute or convalescent COVID-19.

V usage is TRBV14 and J usage is TRBJ2-5; 9 nucleotides align to TRBD2. The CDR3 spans 15 residues. Trimming removed 4 bases from V and 4 bases from J; junction bases left unmatched: 7. Germline lookup yields CDR1 SGHDN and CDR2 FVKESK. CDR3 sequence reads: CASSPGGLARETQYF. In nucleotides, the CDR3 is TGTGCCAGCAGCCCCGGGGGACTAGCTCGAGAGACCCAGTACTTC.

As regards this clone: Other DNA variants within this sample encode the same CDR3. The chain couples TRBV5-1 to TRBJ1-1, with TRBD1 identical over 8 bases. Germline-derived CDR1 and CDR2 are SGHRS and YFSETQ. The V and J ends lost 3 bases and 1 base, in that order; junction bases with no gene match: 2. This CDR3 has 14 residues. The CDR3 here is CASSSGQGNTEAFF. In DNA, the CDR3 is TGCGCCAGCAGCTCTGGACAGGGGAACACTGAAGCTTTCTTT.

The chain employs TRBV11-2 and TRBJ2-1; D unresolved. Trimming pared 5 bases from V and 6 bases from J, leaving 23 bases between. The CDR3 consists of 17 residues. Germline CDR1 is SGHAT and CDR2 is FQNNGV. In DNA form, the CDR3 reads TGTGCCAGCAGCCCAAACAGAAACATATTGGTGGGCAATGAGCAGTTCTTC. Residues: CASSPNRNILVGNEQFF.

The rearrangement joins TRBV14 to TRBJ2-6, with 7 bases aligning to TRBD1. After removal of 8 bases from V and 1 base from J, the junction contained 8 bases not matched to a gene. The CDR3 length is 16 residues. In germline, CDR1 is SGHDN, CDR2 FVKESK. CDR3 DNA sequence: TGTGCCAGCCGTAGTGACAGGGCGTCTGGGGCCAACGTCCTGACTTTC. Translation gives CASRSDRASGANVLTF.

The J gene is TRBJ2-7, the V gene TRBV6-1; unclear D gene. Germline-derived CDR1 and CDR2 are MNHNS and SASEGT. The CDR3 contains 15 residues. The germline V and J ends were trimmed by 1 base and 0 bases, with 10 bases remaining between them. This CDR3 reads CASSEGGVPSYEQYF. The DNA for the CDR3 is TGTGCCAGCAGTGAAGGCGGAGTTCCCTCCTACGAGCAGTACTTC.

V gene TRBV6-4 combines with J gene TRBJ1-6; 7 nucleotides agree with TRBD1. This CDR3 spans 14 amino acids. Unmatched junction bases numbered 5, after V lost 5 bases and J lost 7 bases. CDR1 is MRHNA, CDR2 SNTAGT, per germline. CDR3 sequence: CASSLTGQNSPLHF. The CDR3 region has the DNA TGTGCCAGCAGTCTGACAGGGCAAAATTCACCCCTCCACTTT.

CDR3 bases: TGTGCCAGCAGAGAATCCAGGGGGCTCAATTCACCCCTCCACTTT. Amino acid sequence: CASRESRGLNSPLHF. The chain is built from TRBV2 and TRBJ1-6; 8 positions match TRBD1. CDR1 SNHLY and CDR2 FYNNEI come from the germline V gene. The V and J ends lost 6 bases and 7 bases, in that order; junction bases with no gene match: 8. This CDR3 spans 15 amino acids.

The chain carries TRBV25-1 and TRBJ1-2; perhaps TRBD1 as D (6 bases). With 1 base removed from V and 6 bases from J, the gap between germline ends came to 12 bases. CDR1 is MGHDK and CDR2 is SYGVNS in the germline V gene. The CDR3 sequence is 14 residues long. The CDR3 sequence is CASSESGRGDGYTF. Here the CDR3 DNA reads TGTGCCAGCAGTGAATCCGGCAGGGGAGATGGCTACACCTTC.

V and J are TRBV9 and TRBJ2-3; perhaps TRBD2 as D (7 bases). Trimming pared 4 bases from V and 0 bases from J, leaving 18 bases between. The CDR3 length is 17 residues. CDR1 and CDR2 from the germline V gene are SGDLS and YYNGEE. The CDR3 sequence: CASSLSLGGASTDTQYF. The CDR3 coding sequence is TGTGCCAGCAGCCTATCCCTTGGGGGGGCTAGCACAGATACGCAGTATTTT.

This chain uses TRBV6-5 with TRBJ1-5, with D unresolved. Germline-derived CDR1 and CDR2 are MNHEY and SVGAGI. CDR3 length: 14 residues. Trimming pared 5 bases from V and 3 bases from J, leaving 11 bases between. The DNA for the CDR3 is TGTGCCAGCAGTAACCGGGGTTCCAATCAGCCCCAGCATTTT. It yields the protein CASSNRGSNQPQHF.

J is TRBJ2-7 and V is TRBV2; TRBD1 agrees at 10 bases. The ends lost 5 bases at V and 5 bases at J; junction bases unmatched: 12. The germline gives CDR1 SNHLY, CDR2 FYNNEI. CDR3 length: 16 residues. The CDR3 region has the DNA TGTGCCAGCAGTTTTTCTACCGGGACAGGGGTCGACGAGCAGTACTTC. It specifies CASSFSTGTGVDEQYF.

In this sample, this clone turned up a few times. The V and J genes are TRBV4-1 and TRBJ1-6; unclear D gene. The CDR3 consists of 17 residues. V was cut by 5 bases and J by 15 bases, with 29 bases left in between. Germline V lookup: CDR1 MGHRA, CDR2 YSYEKL. CDR3 DNA: TGCGCCAGCAGCGCAATAAAAGGCGGCCGGGGAGGTTATTTCCTCCACTTT. As protein: CASSAIKGGRGGYFLHF.

The gene calls are TRBV29-1 and TRBJ2-7; 8 nucleotides line up with TRBD1. The CDR3 consists of 13 residues. V shed 2 bases and J 6 bases; nucleotides not matched to a gene: 6. Germline CDR1 reads SQVTM; CDR2 reads ANQGSEA. In nucleotides, the CDR3 is TGCAGCGTTGAACTCCAGGGGGCGATCGAGCAGTACTTC. This gives the protein CSVELQGAIEQYF.

The rearrangement joins TRBV7-3 to TRBJ2-1, with TRBD2 identical over 7 bases. V was pared by 5 bases and J by 0 bases, with 4 bases of the junction left unmatched. The CDR3 contains 15 residues. From germline, CDR1 is SGHTA and CDR2 FQGTGA. This CDR3 reads CASSLGGTSYNEQFF. DNA for the CDR3: TGTGCCAGCAGCCTGGGGGGGACCTCCTACAATGAGCAGTTCTTC.

The rearrangement links TRBV24-1 to TRBJ1-5, with TRBD1 matching 11 bases. The V gene's germline CDR1 is KGHDR and CDR2 SFDVKD. The V gene end was trimmed by 4 bases and the J gene end by 3 bases; junction bases not matched to a gene: 7. The CDR3 sequence is 17 residues long. DNA for the CDR3: TGTGCCACCAGTGACCCGGGACAGGGGGTCTCCAATCAGCCCCAGCATTTT. Its protein product is CATSDPGQGVSNQPQHF.

The J gene is TRBJ2-2, the V gene TRBV9, with D hard to call. V was shortened by 1 base and J by 7 bases, with 20 bases between the two germline ends. The CDR3 covers 17 residues. Germline V gives CDR1 SGDLS, CDR2 YYNGEE. The CDR3 loop reads CASSVSSQPDTIGELFF. CDR3 DNA: TGTGCCAGCAGCGTAAGTTCCCAGCCAGATACTATCGGGGAGCTGTTTTTT.

In this sample, this clone turned up once. The chain joins TRBV5-1 to TRBJ2-7, with D tentatively TRBD1 (6 bases). This CDR3 has 13 amino acids. V dropped 4 bases and J dropped 5 bases, with 13 bases sitting between them. Germline CDR1 is SGHRS and CDR2 is YFSETQ. CDR3 DNA sequence: TGCGCCAGCAGCAGAGGACAGAGGGACGAGCAGTACTTC. Amino acids: CASSRGQRDEQYF.

The chain has TRBV3-1 (or the pseudogene TRBV3-2) and TRBJ1-3; TRBD1 matches 9 bases. Per germline, CDR1 LGHDT and CDR2 YNNKEL (reference sequence). The CDR3 spans 16 residues. The V gene end was trimmed by 0 bases and the J gene end by 9 bases; junction bases not matched to a gene: 9. DNA of the CDR3: TGTGCCAGCAGCCAAGATACAGGGGGCGCGGGGAGCACCATATATTTT. Translating gives CASSQDTGGAGSTIYF.